Here is one T cell receptor beta chain with its context. Its antigen is as yet unknown. These data belong to a study of shared clonotypes between healthy human individuals. General study points: Among several donors, approximately 5% of naive CD4 clonotypes were found in common.

TCRdb keeps only in-frame clones here, not all; method: immunoSEQ multiplex PCR. The data hold approximately 1,500,000 clones, with around 98% observed a single time. V was clipped by 3 bases and J by 7 bases, with 13 bases between them. CDR1 and CDR2 from the germline V gene are SGHRS and YFSETQ. This CDR3 is built from 14 residues. CD4+ cells were split into CD45RA+ naive and CD45RA-negative memory subsets. This TCR derives from a man between 25 and 39 years old in good health. V and J are TRBV5-1 and TRBJ1-4, with a weak D call TRBD1 (5 bases). Sequencing used naive CD4+ T cells sorted from blood. Subset noted: CD45RA+ positively selected. CDR3: CASSSTVGSEKLFF. The CDR3 coding sequence is TGCGCCAGCAGCTCGACAGTGGGGAGTGAAAAACTGTTTTTT.